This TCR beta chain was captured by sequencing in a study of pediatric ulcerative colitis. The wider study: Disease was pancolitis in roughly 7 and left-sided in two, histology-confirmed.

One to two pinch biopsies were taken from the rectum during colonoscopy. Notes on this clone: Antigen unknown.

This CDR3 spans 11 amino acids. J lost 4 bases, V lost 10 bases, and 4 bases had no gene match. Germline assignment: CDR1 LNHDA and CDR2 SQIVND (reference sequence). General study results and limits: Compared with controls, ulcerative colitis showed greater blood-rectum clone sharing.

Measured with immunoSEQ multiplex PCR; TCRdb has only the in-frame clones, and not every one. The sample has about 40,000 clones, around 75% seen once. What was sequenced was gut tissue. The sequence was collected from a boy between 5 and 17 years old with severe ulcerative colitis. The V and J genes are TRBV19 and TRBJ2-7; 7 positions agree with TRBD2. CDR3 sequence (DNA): TGTGCCACCGAGCGGGGATACGAGCAGTACTTC. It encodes CATERGYEQYF.